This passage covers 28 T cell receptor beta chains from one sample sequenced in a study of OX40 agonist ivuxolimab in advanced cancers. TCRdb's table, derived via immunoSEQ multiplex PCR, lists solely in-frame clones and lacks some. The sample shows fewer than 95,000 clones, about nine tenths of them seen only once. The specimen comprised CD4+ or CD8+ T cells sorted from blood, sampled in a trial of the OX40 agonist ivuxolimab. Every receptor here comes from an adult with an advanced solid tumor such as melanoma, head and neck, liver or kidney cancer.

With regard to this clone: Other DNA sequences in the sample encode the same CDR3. The chain's CDR3 is CASSEIGEAFF. The CDR3 nucleotides read TGTGCCAGCAGTGAAATCGGTGAAGCTTTCTTT. The rearrangement uses TRBV6-1 and TRBJ1-1; no clear D gene. This CDR3 contains 11 residues. CDR1 and CDR2 from the germline V gene are MNHNS and SASEGT. Trimming took off 2 bases at V and 7 bases at J, with 5 bases between the two ends.

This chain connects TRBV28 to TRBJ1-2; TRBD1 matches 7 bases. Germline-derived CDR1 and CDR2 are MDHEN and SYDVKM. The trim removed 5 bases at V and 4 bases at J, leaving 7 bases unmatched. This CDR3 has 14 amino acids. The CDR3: CASSPRTGAYGYTF. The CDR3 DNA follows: TGTGCCAGCAGTCCCCGCACAGGGGCCTATGGCTACACCTTC.

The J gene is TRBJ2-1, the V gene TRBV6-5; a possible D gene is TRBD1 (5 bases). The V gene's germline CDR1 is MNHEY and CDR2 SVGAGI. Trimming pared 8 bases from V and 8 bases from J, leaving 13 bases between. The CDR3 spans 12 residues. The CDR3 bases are TGTGCCAGCTCCCACATAGGGGATGAGCAGTTCTTC. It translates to CASSHIGDEQFF.

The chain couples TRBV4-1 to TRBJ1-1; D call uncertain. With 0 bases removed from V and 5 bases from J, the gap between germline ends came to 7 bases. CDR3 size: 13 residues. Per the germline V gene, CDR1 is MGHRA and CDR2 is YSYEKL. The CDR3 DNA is TGCGCCAGCAGCCAAGATGGGAGAACTGAAGCTTTCTTT. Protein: CASSQDGRTEAFF.

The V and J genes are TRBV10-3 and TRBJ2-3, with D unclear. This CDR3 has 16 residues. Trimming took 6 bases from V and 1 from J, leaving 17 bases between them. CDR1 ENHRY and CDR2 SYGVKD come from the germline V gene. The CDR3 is CAISESPGAGTDTQYF. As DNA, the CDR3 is TGTGCCATCAGCGAGAGCCCAGGTGCGGGCACAGATACGCAGTATTTT.

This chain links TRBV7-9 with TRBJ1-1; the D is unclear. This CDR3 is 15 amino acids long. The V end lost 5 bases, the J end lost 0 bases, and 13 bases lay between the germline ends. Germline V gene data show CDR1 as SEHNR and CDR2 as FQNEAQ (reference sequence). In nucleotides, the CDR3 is TGTGCCAGCAGCGAAGACACAGCTCTGAACACTGAAGCTTTCTTT. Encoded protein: CASSEDTALNTEAFF.

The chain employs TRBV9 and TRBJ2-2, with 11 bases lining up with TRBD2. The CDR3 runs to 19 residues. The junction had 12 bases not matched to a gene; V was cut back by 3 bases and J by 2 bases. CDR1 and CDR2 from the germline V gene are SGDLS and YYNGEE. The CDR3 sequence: CASSGGRLGLAENTGELFF. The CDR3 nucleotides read TGTGCCAGCAGCGGCGGGCGGTTGGGACTAGCGGAAAACACCGGGGAGCTGTTTTTT.

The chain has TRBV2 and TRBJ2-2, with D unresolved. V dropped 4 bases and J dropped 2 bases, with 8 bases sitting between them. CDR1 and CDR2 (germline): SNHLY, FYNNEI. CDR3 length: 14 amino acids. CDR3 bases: TGTGCCAGCAGTGTGCAGCCAAACACCGGGGAGCTGTTTTTT. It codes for CASSVQPNTGELFF.

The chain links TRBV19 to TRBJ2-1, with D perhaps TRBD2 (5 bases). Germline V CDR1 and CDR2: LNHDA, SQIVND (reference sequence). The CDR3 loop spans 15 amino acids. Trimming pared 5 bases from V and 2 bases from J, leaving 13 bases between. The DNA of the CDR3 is TGTGCCAGTAGTCCTAGCTGGAGGACCTACAATGAGCAGTTCTTC. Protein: CASSPSWRTYNEQFF.

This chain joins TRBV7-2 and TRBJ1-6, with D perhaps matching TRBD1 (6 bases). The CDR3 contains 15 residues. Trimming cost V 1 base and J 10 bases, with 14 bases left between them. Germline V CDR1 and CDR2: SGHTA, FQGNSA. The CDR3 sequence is CASSLEGQGTSPLHF. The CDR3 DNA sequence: TGTGCCAGCAGCTTAGAGGGGCAGGGGACCTCACCCCTCCACTTT.

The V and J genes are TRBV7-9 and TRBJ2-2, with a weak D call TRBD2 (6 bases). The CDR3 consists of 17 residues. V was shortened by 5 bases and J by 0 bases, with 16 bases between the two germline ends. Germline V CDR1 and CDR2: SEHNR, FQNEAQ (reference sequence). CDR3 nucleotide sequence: TGTGCCAGCAGCCCTACCGCTAGCGCGGCGAACACCGGGGAGCTGTTTTTT. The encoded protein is CASSPTASAANTGELFF.

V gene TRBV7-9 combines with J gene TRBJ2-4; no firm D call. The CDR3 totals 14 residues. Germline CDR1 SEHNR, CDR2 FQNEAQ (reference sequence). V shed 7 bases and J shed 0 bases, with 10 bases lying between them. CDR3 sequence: CASTQHPAKNIQYF. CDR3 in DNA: TGTGCCAGCACCCAACATCCAGCCAAAAACATTCAGTACTTC.

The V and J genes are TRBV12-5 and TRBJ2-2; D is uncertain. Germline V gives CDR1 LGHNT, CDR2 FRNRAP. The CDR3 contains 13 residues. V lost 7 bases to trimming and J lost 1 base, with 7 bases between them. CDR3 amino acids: CASAMGNTGELFF. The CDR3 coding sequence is TGTGCTAGTGCCATGGGGAACACCGGGGAGCTGTTTTTT.

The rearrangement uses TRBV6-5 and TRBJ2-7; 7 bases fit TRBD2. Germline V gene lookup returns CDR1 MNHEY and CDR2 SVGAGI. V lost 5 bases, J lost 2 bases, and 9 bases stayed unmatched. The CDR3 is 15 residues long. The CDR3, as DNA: TGTGCCAGCAGTCCTAGGGGAGGGGCCCCCTACGAGCAGTACTTC. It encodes CASSPRGGAPYEQYF.

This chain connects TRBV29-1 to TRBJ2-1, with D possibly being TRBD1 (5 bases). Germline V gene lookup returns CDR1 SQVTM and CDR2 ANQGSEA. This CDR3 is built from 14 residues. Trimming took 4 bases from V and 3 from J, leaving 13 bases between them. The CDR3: CSVVWAGYYNEQFF. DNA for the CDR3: TGCAGCGTTGTCTGGGCAGGGTACTACAATGAGCAGTTCTTC.

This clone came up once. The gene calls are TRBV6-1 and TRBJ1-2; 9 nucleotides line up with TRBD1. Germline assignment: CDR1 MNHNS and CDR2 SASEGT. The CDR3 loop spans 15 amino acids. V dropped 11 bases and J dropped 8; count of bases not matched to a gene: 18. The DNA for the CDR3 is TGTGCCGCGTCGGGACAGGGACTACCGACGGTAGGCTACACCTTC. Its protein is CAASGQGLPTVGYTF.

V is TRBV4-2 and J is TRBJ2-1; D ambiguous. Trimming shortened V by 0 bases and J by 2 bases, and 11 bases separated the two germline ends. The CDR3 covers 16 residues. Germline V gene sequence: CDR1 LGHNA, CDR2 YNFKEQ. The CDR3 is CASSQDYLGTYNEQFF. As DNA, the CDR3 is TGTGCCAGCAGCCAAGATTATCTAGGGACCTACAATGAGCAGTTCTTC.

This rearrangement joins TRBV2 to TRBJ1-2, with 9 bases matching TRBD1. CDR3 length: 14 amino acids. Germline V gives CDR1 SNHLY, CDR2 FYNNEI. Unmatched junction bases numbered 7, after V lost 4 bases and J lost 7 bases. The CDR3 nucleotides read TGTGCCAGCAGTGCGGGGACAGGGCGGAGTGGCTACACCTTC. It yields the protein CASSAGTGRSGYTF.

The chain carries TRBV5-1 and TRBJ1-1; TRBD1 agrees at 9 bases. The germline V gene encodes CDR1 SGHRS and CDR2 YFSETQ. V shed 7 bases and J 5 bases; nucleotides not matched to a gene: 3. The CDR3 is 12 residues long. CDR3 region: CASRQGETEAFF. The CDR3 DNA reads TGCGCCAGCCGACAGGGGGAAACTGAAGCTTTCTTT.

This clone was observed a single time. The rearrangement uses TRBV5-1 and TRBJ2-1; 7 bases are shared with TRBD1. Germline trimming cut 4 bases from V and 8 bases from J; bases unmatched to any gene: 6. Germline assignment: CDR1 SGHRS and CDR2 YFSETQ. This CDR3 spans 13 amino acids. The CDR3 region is CASSALTGDEQFF. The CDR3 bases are TGCGCCAGCAGCGCCCTTACAGGGGATGAGCAGTTCTTC.

The CDR3 DNA sequence: TGTGCCAGCAGCCCCTCTCACGAGGATACGCAGTATTTT. Its translation: CASSPSHEDTQYF. The chain recombines TRBV16 with TRBJ2-3; D remains unclear. V gave up 4 bases and J gave up 6 bases, with 11 bases separating them. Germline CDR1 reads KGHSY; CDR2 reads FQNENV. The CDR3 spans 13 residues.

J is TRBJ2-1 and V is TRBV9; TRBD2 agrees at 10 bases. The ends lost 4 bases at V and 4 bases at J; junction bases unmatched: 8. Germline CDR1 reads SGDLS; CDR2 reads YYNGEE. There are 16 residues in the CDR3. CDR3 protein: CASSPPSGLAYNEQFF. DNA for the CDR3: TGTGCCAGCAGCCCTCCTTCGGGACTAGCGTACAATGAGCAGTTCTTC.

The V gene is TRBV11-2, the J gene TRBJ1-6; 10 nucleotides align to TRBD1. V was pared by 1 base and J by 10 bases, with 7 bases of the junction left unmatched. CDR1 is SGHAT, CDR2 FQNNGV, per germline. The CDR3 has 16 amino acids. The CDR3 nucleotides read TGTGCCAGCAGCTTAGGGACAGGGGGATTTAGGTCACCCCTCCACTTT. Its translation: CASSLGTGGFRSPLHF.

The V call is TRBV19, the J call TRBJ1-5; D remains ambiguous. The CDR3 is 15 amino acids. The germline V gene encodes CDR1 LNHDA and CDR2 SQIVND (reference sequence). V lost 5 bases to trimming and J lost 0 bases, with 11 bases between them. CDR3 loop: CASSLKIISNQPQHF. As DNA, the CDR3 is TGTGCCAGTAGTTTAAAGATAATTAGCAATCAGCCCCAGCATTTT.

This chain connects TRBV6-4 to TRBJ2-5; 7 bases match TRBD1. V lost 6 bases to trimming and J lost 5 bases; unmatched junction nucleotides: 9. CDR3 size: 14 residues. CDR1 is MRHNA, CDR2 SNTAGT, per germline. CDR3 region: CASSEQGIRETQYF. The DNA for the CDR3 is TGTGCCAGCAGCGAACAGGGGATTCGCGAGACCCAGTACTTC.

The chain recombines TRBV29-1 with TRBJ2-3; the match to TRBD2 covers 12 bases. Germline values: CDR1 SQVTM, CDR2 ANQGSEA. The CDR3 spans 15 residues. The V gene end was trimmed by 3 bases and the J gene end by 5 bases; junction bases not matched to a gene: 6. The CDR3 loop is CSVEELAGGGDTQYF. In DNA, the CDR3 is TGCAGCGTTGAGGAGCTAGCGGGAGGGGGAGATACGCAGTATTTT.

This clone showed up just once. The CDR3 protein is CSVHAGAGEAFF. DNA of the CDR3: TGCAGCGTGCACGCAGGGGCCGGTGAAGCTTTCTTT. The rearrangement uses TRBV29-1 and TRBJ1-1, with a tentative D call TRBD1 (6 bases). Germline V gene sequence: CDR1 SQVTM, CDR2 ANQGSEA. The CDR3 extends over 12 amino acids. The V gene lost 6 bases and the J gene lost 7 bases, with 15 bases spanning the gap.

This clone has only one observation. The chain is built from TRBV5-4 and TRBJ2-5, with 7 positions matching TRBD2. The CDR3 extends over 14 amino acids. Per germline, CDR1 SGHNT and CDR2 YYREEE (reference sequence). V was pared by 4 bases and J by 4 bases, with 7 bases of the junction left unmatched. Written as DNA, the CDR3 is TGTGCCAGCAGCCCCGGGACTATGAGAGAGACCCAGTACTTC. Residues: CASSPGTMRETQYF.